Detailed here is one T cell receptor beta chain. The germline CDR1 and CDR2 sequences are LGHNA and YSLEER. The CDR3 is made up of 13 amino acids. TCRdb re-called the 5' RACE reads, yielding one record per CDR3 amino acid sequence without DNA. The sample yields fewer than 300,000 distinct CDR3 sequences, of which the top ten take up about 4%. The entry originates in a study of T cells expressing NK-cell markers. About the research overall: HCMV seropositivity marked most of the eight sequenced donors; one was seronegative.

The sequencing sample was made of blood T cells: a sorted CD56 or NKG2C T cell subset, CD4+ or CD8+ T cells, or bulk PBMC T cells (not recorded which). The sequence was obtained from a woman between 18 and 70 years old in good health. The rearrangement uses TRBV4-3 and TRBJ1-5. The CDR3 loop reads CASSQALDQPQHF.